The 25 T cell receptor beta chains given below trace back to one sample, sequenced in a study of beta chain features in type 1 diabetes. Reverse transcribing all isolated RNA meant expressed TCRB transcripts were sequenced. Profiled with immunoSEQ multiplex PCR; TCRdb holds only in-frame clones, not every one. In the table there are over 700,000 clones, under 20% of which are singletons. Input material: naive CD4+ T cells from blood. The source is a woman under 30 in good health.

The chain employs TRBV28 and TRBJ1-5; D might be TRBD1 (6 bases). CDR3 size: 13 residues. Trimming stripped 7 bases from V and 6 bases from J, with 13 bases between. The germline V gene encodes CDR1 MDHEN and CDR2 SYDVKM. CDR3 DNA sequence: TGTGCCAGCATAAGGGGGGGGAGTCAGCCCCAGCATTTT. Translating gives CASIRGGSQPQHF. The variable domain in full, with the rest retrieved from reference TRBV28 and TRBJ1-5, is DVKVTQSSRYLVKRTGEKVFLECVQDMDHENMFWYRQDPGLGLRLIYFSYDVKMKEKGDIPEGYSVSREKKERFSLILESASTNQTSMYLCASIRGGSQPQHFGDGTRLSIL.

This clone was seen more than once but under ten times. This chain connects TRBV7-9 to TRBJ2-6; D ambiguous. This CDR3 has 15 residues. Trimming removed 6 bases from V and 0 bases from J, with 9 bases in between. Looked up from germline, CDR1 is SEHNR and CDR2 is FQNEAQ (reference sequence). The CDR3 loop reads CASSYTSSGANVLTF. The CDR3 DNA is TGTGCCAGCAGTTACACCAGCTCTGGGGCCAACGTCCTGACTTTC. Filled out from reference TRBV7-9 and TRBJ2-6, the complete variable domain reads DTGVSQNPRHKITKRGQNVTFRCDPISEHNRLYWYRQTLGQGPEFLTYFQNEAQLEKSRLLSDRFSAERPKGSFSTLEIQRTEQGDSAMYLCASSYTSSGANVLTFGAGSRLTVL.

To note about this clone: In the same sample, other DNA sequences code for this CDR3. V gene TRBV27 combines with J gene TRBJ2-6, with D perhaps matching TRBD1 (5 bases). Per germline, CDR1 MNHEY and CDR2 SMNVEV (reference sequence). This CDR3 is built from 15 residues. V was cut by 3 bases and J by 1 base, with 7 bases left in between. CDR3: CASSFSGSGANVLTF. DNA of the CDR3: TGTGCCAGCAGTTTTTCAGGGTCTGGGGCCAACGTCCTGACTTTC.

This clone has just a few counts. Other DNA sequences of this sample code for an identical CDR3. V and J are TRBV7-9 and TRBJ2-3; 13 nucleotides match TRBD2. The germline V gene encodes CDR1 SEHNR and CDR2 FQNEAQ (reference sequence). The CDR3 consists of 15 residues. Trimming removed 5 bases from V and 4 bases from J; junction bases left unmatched: 3. CDR3: CASSPGLAGADTQYF. The CDR3 DNA reads TGTGCCAGCAGCCCAGGACTAGCGGGAGCAGATACGCAGTATTTT. The variable domain in full, completed from reference TRBV7-9 and TRBJ2-3, reads DTGVSQNPRHKITKRGQNVTFRCDPISEHNRLYWYRQTLGQGPEFLTYFQNEAQLEKSRLLSDRFSAERPKGSFSTLEIQRTEQGDSAMYLCASSPGLAGADTQYFGPGTRLTVL.

CDR3 residues: CASTPPGDAYNEQFF. CDR3 in DNA: TGTGCCAGCACTCCCCCAGGGGACGCCTACAATGAGCAGTTCTTC. The chain employs TRBV6-5 and TRBJ2-1; a weak D match, TRBD1 (6 bases). Trimming shortened V by 7 bases and J by 2 bases, and 15 bases separated the two germline ends. Germline values: CDR1 MNHEY, CDR2 SVGAGI. The CDR3 consists of 15 residues.

The chain combines TRBV9 with TRBJ2-3, with D perhaps matching TRBD2 (5 bases). CDR3 size: 15 residues. Germline CDR1 is SGDLS and CDR2 is YYNGEE. Trimming shortened V by 1 base and J by 0 bases, and 9 bases separated the two germline ends. The CDR3: CASSVRSGSTDTQYF. For the CDR3, the DNA is TGTGCCAGCAGCGTACGCAGCGGTAGCACAGATACGCAGTATTTT. Looking up the rest from reference TRBV9 and TRBJ2-3 gives the full variable domain: DSGVTQTPKHLITATGQRVTLRCSPRSGDLSVYWYQQSLDQGLQFLIQYYNGEERAKGNILERFSAQQFPDLHSELNLSSLELGDSALYFCASSVRSGSTDTQYFGPGTRLTVL.

This clone was detected a few times. The chain couples TRBV6-6 to TRBJ1-3; a possible D gene is TRBD1 (5 bases). In germline, CDR1 is MNHNY, CDR2 SVGAGI (reference sequence). V was clipped by 8 bases and J by 0 bases, with 8 bases between them. The length of the CDR3 is 13 residues. As DNA, the CDR3 is TGTGCCAGCGGGGCTGGCTCTGGAAACACCATATATTTT. Its protein product is CASGAGSGNTIYF.

The sample holds a few counts of this clone. This sequence joins TRBV7-6 and TRBJ2-1, with D unclear. Trimming removed 0 bases at V and 8 bases at J, with 5 bases between. The CDR3 totals 12 residues. The germline V gene encodes CDR1 SGHVS and CDR2 FNYEAQ. This chain's CDR3 is CASSLAGYEQFF. Here the CDR3 DNA reads TGTGCCAGCAGCTTAGCCGGATATGAGCAGTTCTTC.

The rearrangement joins TRBV5-6 to TRBJ2-3; tentatively, D is TRBD2 (5 bases). This CDR3 is 14 amino acids long. Germline CDR1 reads SGHDT; CDR2 reads YYEEEE. V shed 4 bases and J shed 4 bases, with 13 bases lying between them. The CDR3 nucleotides read TGTGCCAGCAGCGACAAAACCGGGGCAGATACGCAGTATTTT. Translation gives CASSDKTGADTQYF.

This clone was seen a handful of times. The chain employs TRBV9 and TRBJ1-4; the D gene is possibly TRBD1 (6 bases). Germline V gives CDR1 SGDLS, CDR2 YYNGEE. V gave up 2 bases and J gave up 7 bases, with 15 bases separating them. The CDR3 is made up of 15 amino acids. The CDR3 is CASSVSPQGGEKLFF. CDR3 DNA sequence: TGTGCCAGCAGCGTTTCTCCACAGGGTGGTGAAAAACTGTTTTTT. The full variable domain, completed using reference TRBV9 and TRBJ1-4, is DSGVTQTPKHLITATGQRVTLRCSPRSGDLSVYWYQQSLDQGLQFLIQYYNGEERAKGNILERFSAQQFPDLHSELNLSSLELGDSALYFCASSVSPQGGEKLFFGSGTQLSVL.

This clone turned up a few times. The V call is TRBV4-2, the J call TRBJ2-3; possibly TRBD2 for D (6 bases). Looked up from germline, CDR1 is LGHNA and CDR2 is YNFKEQ. V shed 1 base and J shed 4 bases, with 15 bases lying between them. The CDR3 is 16 amino acids. The CDR3 loop is CASSQASGDFADTQYF. In DNA form, the CDR3 reads TGTGCCAGCAGCCAAGCATCGGGAGACTTCGCAGATACGCAGTATTTT.

There are a few counts of this clone. The rearrangement joins TRBV6-5 to TRBJ2-1, with a possible D match to TRBD1 (6 bases). Germline V gene data show CDR1 as MNHEY and CDR2 as SVGAGI. V was pared by 6 bases and J by 10 bases, with 22 bases between. The CDR3 spans 15 residues. The CDR3 is CASRILRTDTEEQFF. CDR3 in DNA: TGTGCCAGCAGAATACTCCGGACAGATACCGAAGAGCAGTTCTTC.

The V call is TRBV19, the J call TRBJ2-3, with D unresolved. The CDR3 runs to 14 residues. The V and J ends lost 1 base and 4 bases respectively, with 9 bases between them. The germline gives CDR1 LNHDA, CDR2 SQIVND (reference sequence). The CDR3: CASSIAVTADTQYF. The CDR3 DNA follows: TGTGCCAGTAGTATAGCCGTCACGGCAGATACGCAGTATTTT.

This chain joins TRBV11-2 and TRBJ2-6; maybe TRBD1 (6 bases). From germline, CDR1 is SGHAT and CDR2 FQNNGV. The V and J ends lost 4 bases and 0 bases respectively, with 16 bases between them. This CDR3 has 18 amino acids. DNA for the CDR3: TGTGCCAGCAGCTCGGTACAGGGAGCAGTCTCTGGGGCCAACGTCCTGACTTTC. Protein sequence: CASSSVQGAVSGANVLTF.

The gene calls are TRBV20-1 and TRBJ1-1; no clear D gene. CDR3 length: 11 residues. The germline V and J ends were trimmed by 7 bases and 1 base, with 7 bases remaining between them. Germline loops: CDR1 DFQATT, CDR2 SNEGSKA (reference sequence). The DNA of the CDR3 is TGCAGTGACCGGGGGAACACTGAAGCTTTCTTT. Amino acid sequence: CSDRGNTEAFF.

This clone has a handful of counts. The J gene is TRBJ2-7, the V gene TRBV7-2, with TRBD1 matching 12 bases. With 2 bases clipped from V and 7 bases from J, the junction kept 6 bases outside the gene matches. Germline CDR1 SGHTA, CDR2 FQGNSA. This CDR3 comprises 15 residues. CDR3 sequence (DNA): TGTGCCAGCAGCTTAATGGGGACAGGGGGCGAGGAGCAGTACTTC. It is translated as CASSLMGTGGEEQYF. The full variable domain, its missing parts supplied by reference TRBV7-2 and TRBJ2-7, is GAGVSQSPSNKVTEKGKDVELRCDPISGHTALYWYRQSLGQGLEFLIYFQGNSAPDKSGLPSDRFSAERTGGSVSTLTIQRTQQEDSAVYLCASSLMGTGGEEQYFGPGTRLTVT.

This clone was observed a handful of times. The chain uses TRBV27 and TRBJ2-1, with D possibly being TRBD2 (5 bases). Germline loops: CDR1 MNHEY, CDR2 SMNVEV (reference sequence). Trimming took off 4 bases at V and 4 bases at J, with 17 bases between the two ends. The CDR3 extends over 16 amino acids. Here the CDR3 DNA reads TGTGCCAGCAGTTCCACTGAGGGAGTTAAATACAATGAGCAGTTCTTC. The encoded protein is CASSSTEGVKYNEQFF.

The chain combines TRBV5-1 with TRBJ2-3; TRBD2 is a possible D gene (6 bases). V was trimmed by 4 bases and J by 6 bases, leaving 24 bases between them. CDR3 length equals 17 residues. CDR1 and CDR2 from the germline V gene are SGHRS and YFSETQ. This chain's CDR3 is CASSPGLKGLKWDTQYF. In nucleotides, the CDR3 is TGCGCCAGCAGCCCAGGCCTCAAGGGACTTAAATGGGATACGCAGTATTTT.

This clone showed up just a few times. The chain joins TRBV27 to TRBJ2-5; 8 nucleotides align to TRBD1. With 6 bases clipped from V and 7 bases from J, the junction kept 13 bases outside the gene matches. The CDR3 length is 15 residues. The V gene's germline CDR1 is MNHEY and CDR2 SMNVEV (reference sequence). The CDR3 loop is CASRGAQGARGTQYF. The CDR3 DNA reads as TGTGCCAGCAGGGGGGCCCAGGGGGCGCGAGGGACCCAGTACTTC.

A note on this clone: Within the sample, other DNA sequences also encode this same CDR3. This rearrangement joins TRBV18 to TRBJ2-7; D unresolved. The CDR3 loop spans 13 amino acids. Germline CDR1 and CDR2: KGHSH and LQKENI. V was pared by 0 bases and J by 2 bases, with 5 bases between. CDR3 loop: CASSPPLTYEQYF. The CDR3 DNA reads TGTGCCAGCTCACCACCACTCACCTACGAGCAGTACTTC.

This chain links TRBV28 with TRBJ2-7, with no clear D. The V end was cut by 5 bases, the J end by 1 base, with 12 bases between. This CDR3 is 14 amino acids long. From germline, CDR1 is MDHEN and CDR2 SYDVKM. The CDR3 sequence: CASSTPFLSYEQYF. CDR3 sequence (DNA): TGTGCCAGCAGTACTCCATTTTTATCCTACGAGCAGTACTTC.

This clone was detected only a few times. J is TRBJ1-2 and V is TRBV7-2; D gene ambiguous. Deletions cut 6 bases from V and 5 bases from J, with 7 bases between. CDR3 length: 11 amino acids. From germline, CDR1 is SGHTA and CDR2 FQGNSA. The CDR3 loop is CASSPTYGYTF. The CDR3 nucleotides read TGTGCCAGCAGTCCGACGTATGGCTACACCTTC.

This chain joins TRBV11-2 and TRBJ2-7; TRBD2 matches at 12 bases. V dropped 4 bases and J dropped 7; count of bases not matched to a gene: 8. Germline-derived CDR1 and CDR2 are SGHAT and FQNNGV. This CDR3 has 15 residues. CDR3 in DNA: TGTGCCAGCAGCTCCAGACTAGCGGGAGTGAGGGAGCAGTACTTC. Translating gives CASSSRLAGVREQYF. The variable domain in full, with the rest retrieved from reference TRBV11-2 and TRBJ2-7, is EAGVAQSPRYKIIEKRQSVAFWCNPISGHATLYWYQQILGQGPKLLIQFQNNGVVDDSQLPKDRFSAERLKGVDSTLKIQPAKLEDSAVYLCASSSRLAGVREQYFGPGTRLTVT.

V usage is TRBV4-2 and J usage is TRBJ2-4; D is unclear. The V gene's germline CDR1 is LGHNA and CDR2 YNFKEQ. The CDR3 covers 17 residues. V lost 0 bases, J lost 0 bases, and 12 bases lay in between. The CDR3 here is CASSQDQTGLAKNIQYF. CDR3 in DNA: TGTGCCAGCAGCCAAGATCAGACCGGGCTAGCCAAAAACATTCAGTACTTC.

This clone was counted between two and nine times. This chain joins TRBV28 and TRBJ2-1, with D maybe TRBD1 (7 bases). There are 15 residues in the CDR3. Germline lookup yields CDR1 MDHEN and CDR2 SYDVKM. V lost 8 bases and J 5 bases, leaving 19 bases between the germline ends. In DNA form, the CDR3 reads TGTGCCAGCGGGCTAGCGACAGGGATGGACAATGAGCAGTTCTTC. Its protein product is CASGLATGMDNEQFF.